These 6 T cell receptor beta chains originate from one sample sequenced in a study of T cell responses to AZD1222 COVID-19 vaccine. Some clones are missing from TCRdb's copy, which holds only in-frame ones; the method was immunoSEQ multiplex PCR. The sample contains about 140,000 clones, roughly 90% of which appear only once. Sequenced material: peripheral blood, taken on day 0 of AZD1222 vaccination. The receptor set was obtained from an adult in good health.

The chain is built from TRBV7-2 and TRBJ1-5, with D tentatively TRBD1 (6 bases). Trimming removed 4 bases from V and 7 bases from J, with 20 bases in between. This CDR3 contains 16 residues. Germline V CDR1 and CDR2: SGHTA, FQGNSA. This CDR3 is CASSSWWGGRGQPQHF. DNA for the CDR3: TGTGCCAGCAGCTCGTGGTGGGGGGGGCGCGGGCAGCCCCAGCATTTT.

The V gene is TRBV18, the J gene TRBJ2-5; no clear D gene. The CDR3 loop spans 12 amino acids. Trimming took 2 bases from V and 4 from J, leaving 5 bases between them. Per germline, CDR1 KGHSH and CDR2 LQKENI. CDR3 amino acids: CASSPITETQYF. The CDR3 nucleotides read TGTGCCAGCTCACCAATCACAGAGACCCAGTACTTC.

The chain employs TRBV7-8 and TRBJ2-7; D assignment may be TRBD1 or TRBD2 (6 bases each). Germline V gene lookup returns CDR1 SGHVS and CDR2 FQNEAQ. V was trimmed by 1 base and J by 5 bases, leaving 15 bases between them. The CDR3 has 15 amino acids. The CDR3 region has the DNA TGTGCCAGCAGCTTAGGGGGGGCGCAAGTAAACGAGCAGTACTTC. Protein: CASSLGGAQVNEQYF.

The J gene is TRBJ2-3, the V gene TRBV6-5; the D gene is possibly TRBD2 (6 bases). The CDR3 covers 14 residues. Germline CDR1 is MNHEY and CDR2 is SVGAGI. Deletions cut 6 bases from V and 1 base from J, with 11 bases between. This CDR3 reads CASSRRRGTDTQYF. DNA of the CDR3: TGTGCCAGCAGCCGGAGGAGGGGCACAGATACGCAGTATTTT.

The rearrangement links TRBV6-5 to TRBJ2-1, with D possibly matching TRBD2 (6 bases). Germline V gene lookup returns CDR1 MNHEY and CDR2 SVGAGI. This CDR3 is built from 14 residues. Trimming shortened V by 0 bases and J by 4 bases, and 7 bases separated the two germline ends. The CDR3 DNA follows: TGTGCCAGCAGTTACTCGGGGGGTTACAATGAGCAGTTCTTC. It translates to CASSYSGGYNEQFF.

The chain couples TRBV3-1 (or the pseudogene TRBV3-2) to TRBJ2-4; D remains ambiguous. The germline V and J ends were trimmed by 4 bases and 1 base, with 14 bases remaining between them. The CDR3 is made up of 16 amino acids. Germline CDR1 reads LGHDT; CDR2 reads YNNKEL (reference sequence). The CDR3 coding sequence is TGTGCCAGCAGCCTCAGTCATCTGGGGGCCAAAAACATTCAGTACTTC. Translating gives CASSLSHLGAKNIQYF.